This TCR beta chain was recovered during a study of a mutant IDH1 vaccine in newly diagnosed glioma. Overall study: Eight vaccine doses were administered to patients at weeks 1, 3, 5, 7, 11, 15, 19 and 23. Sex distribution of treated patients was about 62% male and roughly 40% female; mean age was around 40 years. Findings and caveats of the study: Pseudoprogression showed no apparent link to changes in top peripheral T cell clonotypes.

V was clipped by 0 bases and J by 3 bases; unmatched bases: 13. In germline, CDR1 is LGHNT, CDR2 FRNRAP. The CDR3 runs to 18 residues. The method was immunoSEQ multiplex PCR; TCRdb's version includes in-frame clones alone and lacks a portion of them. The repertoire consists of about 56,000 clones, with approximately 87% occurring once and the leading ten covering under 1.5%. This clone was counted a single time. Its target is not known. Time point specified: week 23, last vaccination. The investigators gave 300 ug of mutant IDH1 20-mer peptide in each vaccine dose, together with topical imiquimod. The receptor's source is a man aged 35-49 years with glioma. V gene TRBV12-5 combines with J gene TRBJ1-1; TRBD1 matches at 7 bases. Sequences were derived from PBMCs, sampled from a glioma patient whose treatment included an IDH1 peptide vaccine. CDR3 residues: CASGLVLGQPGVDTEAFF. The CDR3 region has the DNA TGTGCTAGTGGTTTGGTATTGGGACAGCCGGGAGTGGACACTGAAGCTTTCTTT.